The sequence of this T cell receptor (beta chain) was determined in a study of blood T cell repertoires in COVID-19. Study context: Sites in the United States, Italy and Spain provided acute and convalescent COVID-19 samples.

This CDR3 is built from 14 residues. Germline V gene data show CDR1 as MNHEY and CDR2 as SMNVEV (reference sequence). V shed 8 bases and J 5 bases; nucleotides not matched to a gene: 12. Per the original data handling: Scientists estimated how many nucleated cells there were by amplifying reference gene primers. Method: immunoSEQ multiplex PCR; TCRdb's copy keeps in-frame clones and lacks some. The D gene and trimming were derived from the DNA, and the V and J assignments and clone size from that table. The table has some 200,000 clones, 82% seen once. Sequencing was carried out using peripheral blood. This TCR came from a woman aged 40 to 49 with acute or convalescent COVID-19. The V call is TRBV27, the J call TRBJ2-7, with 7 bases identical to TRBD1. Here the CDR3 DNA reads TGTGCCAGCGCGTCATTCTACAGGGGCCACGAGCAGTACTTC. Its protein product is CASASFYRGHEQYF.